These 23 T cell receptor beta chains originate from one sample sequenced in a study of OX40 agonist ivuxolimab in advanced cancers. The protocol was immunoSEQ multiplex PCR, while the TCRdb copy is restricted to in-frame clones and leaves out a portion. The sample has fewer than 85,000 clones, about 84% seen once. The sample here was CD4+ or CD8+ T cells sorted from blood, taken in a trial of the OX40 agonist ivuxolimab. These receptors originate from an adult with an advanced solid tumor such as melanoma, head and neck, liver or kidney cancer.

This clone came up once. CDR3 loop: CASSPLGLNEKLFF. The CDR3 region has the DNA TGCGCCAGCAGCCCCCTGGGGCTCAATGAAAAACTGTTTTTT. This chain links TRBV5-1 with TRBJ1-4; maybe TRBD1 (5 bases). CDR3 length: 14 residues. The V end lost 4 bases, the J end lost 5 bases, and 12 bases lay between the germline ends. CDR1 SGHRS and CDR2 YFSETQ come from the germline V gene.

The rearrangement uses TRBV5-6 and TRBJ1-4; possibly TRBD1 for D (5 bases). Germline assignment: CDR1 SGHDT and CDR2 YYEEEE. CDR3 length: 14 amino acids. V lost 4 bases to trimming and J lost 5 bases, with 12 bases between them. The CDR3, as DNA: TGTGCCAGCAGCGCGGCAGGGAAGAATGAAAAACTGTTTTTT. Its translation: CASSAAGKNEKLFF.

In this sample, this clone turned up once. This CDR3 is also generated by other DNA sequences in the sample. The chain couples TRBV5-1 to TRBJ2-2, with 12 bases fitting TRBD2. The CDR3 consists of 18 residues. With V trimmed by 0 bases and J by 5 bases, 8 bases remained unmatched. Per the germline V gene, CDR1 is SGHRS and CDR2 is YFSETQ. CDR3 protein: CASSLALTSGSYTGELFF. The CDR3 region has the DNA TGCGCCAGCAGCTTGGCCTTGACTAGCGGGAGTTATACCGGGGAGCTGTTTTTT.

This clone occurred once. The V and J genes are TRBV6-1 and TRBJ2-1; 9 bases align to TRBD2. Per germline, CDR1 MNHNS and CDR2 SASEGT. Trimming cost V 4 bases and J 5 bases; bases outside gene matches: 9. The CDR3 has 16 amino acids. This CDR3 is CASSVRSGSRDNEQFF. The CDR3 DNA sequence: TGTGCCAGCAGTGTTCGTAGCGGGAGTCGGGACAATGAGCAGTTCTTC.

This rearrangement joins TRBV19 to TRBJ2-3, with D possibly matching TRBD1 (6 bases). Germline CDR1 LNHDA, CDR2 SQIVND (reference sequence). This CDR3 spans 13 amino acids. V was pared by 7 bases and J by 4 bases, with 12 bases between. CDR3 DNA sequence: TGTGCCAGTAATGACAGGTGGGCAGATACGCAGTATTTT. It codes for CASNDRWADTQYF.

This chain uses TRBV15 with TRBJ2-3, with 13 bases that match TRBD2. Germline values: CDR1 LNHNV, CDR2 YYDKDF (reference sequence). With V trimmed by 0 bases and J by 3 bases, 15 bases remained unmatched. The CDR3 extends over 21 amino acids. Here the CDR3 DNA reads TGTGCCACCAGCAGAGAATTAACTGCTGGACTAGCGGGGGATATTACAGATACGCAGTATTTT. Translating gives CATSRELTAGLAGDITDTQYF.

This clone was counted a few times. CDR3 DNA: TGTGCCAGCAGCCCAGACAGGAGTCAAGCCAAAAACATTCAGTACTTC. Protein sequence: CASSPDRSQAKNIQYF. This sequence joins TRBV7-8 and TRBJ2-4, with a tentative D call TRBD1 (6 bases). The CDR3 contains 16 residues. Germline assignment: CDR1 SGHVS and CDR2 FQNEAQ. V was pared by 5 bases and J by 0 bases, with 14 bases between.

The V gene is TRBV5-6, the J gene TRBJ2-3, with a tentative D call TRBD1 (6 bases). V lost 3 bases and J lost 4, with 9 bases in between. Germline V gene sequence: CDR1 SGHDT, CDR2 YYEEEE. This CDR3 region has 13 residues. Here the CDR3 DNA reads TGTGCCAGCAGCTCGACAGGCTCAGATACGCAGTATTTT. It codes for CASSSTGSDTQYF.

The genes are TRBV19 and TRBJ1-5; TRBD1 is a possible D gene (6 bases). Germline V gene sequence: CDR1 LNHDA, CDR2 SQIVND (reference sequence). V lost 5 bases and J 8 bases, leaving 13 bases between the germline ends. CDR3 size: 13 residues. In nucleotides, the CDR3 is TGTGCCAGTAGTCCCCAGGGGAGGGAGCCCCAGCATTTT. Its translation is CASSPQGREPQHF.

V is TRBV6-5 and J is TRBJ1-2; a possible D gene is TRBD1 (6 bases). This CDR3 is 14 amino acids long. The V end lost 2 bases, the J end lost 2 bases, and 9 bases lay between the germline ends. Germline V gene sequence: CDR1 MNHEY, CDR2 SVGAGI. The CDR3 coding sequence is TGTGCCAGCAGTTACGACAGGTTAAACTATGGCTACACCTTC. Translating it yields CASSYDRLNYGYTF.

In DNA, the CDR3 is TGTGCCAGCAGTTTGCGGCAGGTTGTCTACAATGAGCAGTTCTTC. The encoded protein is CASSLRQVVYNEQFF. The gene calls are TRBV28 and TRBJ2-1; D ambiguous. V lost 3 bases and J 3 bases, leaving 12 bases between the germline ends. The germline V gene has CDR1 MDHEN and CDR2 SYDVKM. This CDR3 has 15 amino acids.

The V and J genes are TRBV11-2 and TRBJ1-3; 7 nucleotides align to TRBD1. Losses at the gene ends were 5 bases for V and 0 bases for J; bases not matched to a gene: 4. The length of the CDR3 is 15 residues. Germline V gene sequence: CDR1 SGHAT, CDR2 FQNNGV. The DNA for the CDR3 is TGTGCCAGCAGCCTGGACAGGCGCTCTGGAAACACCATATATTTT. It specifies CASSLDRRSGNTIYF. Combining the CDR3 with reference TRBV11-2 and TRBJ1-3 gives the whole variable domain EAGVAQSPRYKIIEKRQSVAFWCNPISGHATLYWYQQILGQGPKLLIQFQNNGVVDDSQLPKDRFSAERLKGVDSTLKIQPAKLEDSAVYLCASSLDRRSGNTIYFGEGSWLTVV.

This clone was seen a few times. The CDR3: CASSSGNTGELFF. The CDR3 DNA reads TGTGCCAGCTCCTCGGGGAATACCGGGGAGCTGTTTTTT. The chain employs TRBV25-1 and TRBJ2-2; D may be TRBD2 (5 bases). Trimming shortened V by 8 bases and J by 5 bases, and 12 bases separated the two germline ends. Per germline, CDR1 MGHDK and CDR2 SYGVNS. The CDR3 spans 13 residues.

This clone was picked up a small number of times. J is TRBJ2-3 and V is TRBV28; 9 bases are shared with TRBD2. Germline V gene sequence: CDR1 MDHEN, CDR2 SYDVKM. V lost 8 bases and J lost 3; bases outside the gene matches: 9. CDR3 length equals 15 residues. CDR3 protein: CASRAGGGGTDTQYF. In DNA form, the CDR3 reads TGTGCCAGCCGAGCGGGAGGAGGGGGTACAGATACGCAGTATTTT.

This chain's CDR3 is CASSLGTPGLHTDTQYF. The CDR3, as DNA: TGTGCCAGCAGTTTAGGAACCCCGGGACTCCACACAGATACGCAGTATTTT. The chain has TRBV27 and TRBJ2-3; a possible D gene is TRBD2 (6 bases). Germline V gives CDR1 MNHEY, CDR2 SMNVEV (reference sequence). Deletions cut 2 bases from V and 2 bases from J, with 17 bases between. This CDR3 is built from 17 residues.

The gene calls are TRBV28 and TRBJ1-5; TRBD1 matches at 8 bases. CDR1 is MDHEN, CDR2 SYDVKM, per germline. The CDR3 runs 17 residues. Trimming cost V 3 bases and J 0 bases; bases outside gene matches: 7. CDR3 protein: CASSFPDRAYSNQPQHF. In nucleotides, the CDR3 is TGTGCCAGCAGTTTTCCGGACAGGGCTTATAGCAATCAGCCCCAGCATTTT.

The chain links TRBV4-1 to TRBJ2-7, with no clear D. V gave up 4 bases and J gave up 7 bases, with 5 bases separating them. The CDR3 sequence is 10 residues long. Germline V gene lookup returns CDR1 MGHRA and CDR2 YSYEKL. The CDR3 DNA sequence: TGCGCCAGCAGCCCTTTTGAGCAGTACTTC. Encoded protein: CASSPFEQYF.

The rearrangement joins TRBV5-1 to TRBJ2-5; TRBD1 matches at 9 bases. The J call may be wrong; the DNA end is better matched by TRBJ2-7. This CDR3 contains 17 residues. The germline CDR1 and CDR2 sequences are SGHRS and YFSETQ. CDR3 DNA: TGCGCCAGCAGCTGGGCTGCCGCGGGACAGGGAATTCGCGAGCAGTACTTC. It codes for CASSWAAAGQGIREQYF.

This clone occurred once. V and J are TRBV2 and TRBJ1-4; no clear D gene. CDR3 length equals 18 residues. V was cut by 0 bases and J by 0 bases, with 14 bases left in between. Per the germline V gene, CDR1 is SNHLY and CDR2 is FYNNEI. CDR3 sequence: CASSEALRSRATNEKLFF. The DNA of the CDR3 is TGTGCCAGCAGTGAAGCGCTTCGATCGCGGGCAACTAATGAAAAACTGTTTTTT. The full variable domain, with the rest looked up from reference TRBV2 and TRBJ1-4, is EPEVTQTPSHQVTQMGQEVILRCVPISNHLYFYWYRQILGQKVEFLVSFYNNEISEKSEIFDDQFSVERPDGSNFTLKIRSTKLEDSAMYFCASSEALRSRATNEKLFFGSGTQLSVL.

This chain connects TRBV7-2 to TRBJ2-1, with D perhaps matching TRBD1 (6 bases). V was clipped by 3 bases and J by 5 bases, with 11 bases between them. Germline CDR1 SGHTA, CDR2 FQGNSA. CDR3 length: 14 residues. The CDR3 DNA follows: TGTGCCAGCAGCTTCGGACAGACTAACAATGAGCAGTTCTTC. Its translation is CASSFGQTNNEQFF.

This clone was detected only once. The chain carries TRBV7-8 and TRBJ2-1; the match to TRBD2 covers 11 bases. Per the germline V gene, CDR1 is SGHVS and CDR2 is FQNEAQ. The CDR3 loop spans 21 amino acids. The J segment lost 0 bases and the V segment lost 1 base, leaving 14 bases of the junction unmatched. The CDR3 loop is CASSLEEEGLAAFSSYNEQFF. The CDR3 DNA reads TGTGCCAGCAGCTTAGAGGAAGAGGGACTAGCGGCCTTTAGCTCCTACAATGAGCAGTTCTTC.

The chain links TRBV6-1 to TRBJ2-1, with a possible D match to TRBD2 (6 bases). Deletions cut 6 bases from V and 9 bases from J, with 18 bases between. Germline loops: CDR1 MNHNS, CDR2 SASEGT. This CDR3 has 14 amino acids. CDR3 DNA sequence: TGTGCCAGCAGCCCCCGGACCCAAGCGGGTGAGCAGTTCTTC. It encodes CASSPRTQAGEQFF.

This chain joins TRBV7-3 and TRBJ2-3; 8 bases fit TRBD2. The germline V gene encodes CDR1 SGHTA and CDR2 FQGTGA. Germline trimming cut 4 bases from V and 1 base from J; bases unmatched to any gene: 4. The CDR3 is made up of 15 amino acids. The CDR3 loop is CASSSATSGTDTQYF. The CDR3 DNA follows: TGTGCCAGCAGCTCTGCGACTAGCGGCACAGATACGCAGTATTTT.